The clone carrying this T cell receptor beta chain came up many times. The antigen is undetermined. Deletions cut 0 bases from V and 5 bases from J, with 3 bases between. The CDR3 runs 11 residues. CDR1 is GTSNPN and CDR2 is SVGIG in the germline V gene (reference sequence). Sequencing of 15-18 subjects in each run yielded over 170 million TCR-beta sequences. MiXCR, applied by TCRdb to the 5' RACE reads, yields one record per CDR3 protein. The sample holds about 66,000 distinct CDR3 sequences; roughly 4.5% are singletons and the top ten take approximately 7%. The data were taken from a study of neurological immune-mediated disorders. Study-wide results and limits: According to phylogenetic grouping, one related-CDR3 cluster, a possible signature, contained the repertoires of 18 of 34 multiple sclerosis patients.

V usage is TRBV30 and J usage is TRBJ2-3; D gene ambiguous. The source is a man aged 25 to 45 with multiple sclerosis. The sample consisted of PBMCs. The CDR3 here is CAWSVLDTQYF. CDR3 sequence (DNA): TGTGCCTGGAGTGTACTAGATACGCAGTATTTT.